The present TCR beta chain was sequenced within a study of shared clonotypes between healthy human individuals. CDR1 and CDR2 from the germline V gene are SGHTA and FQGTGA. The CDR3 totals 13 residues. Trimming stripped 5 bases from V and 7 bases from J, with 15 bases between. This table comes from immunoSEQ multiplex PCR, and its TCRdb copy is limited to in-frame clones, with some not included. The sample contains over 2 million clones, roughly 92% of which appear only once. The sample comprised naive CD4+ T cells from PBMCs. Subset of the sample: CD45RA+ positively selected. This sequence joins TRBV7-3 and TRBJ2-7; D perhaps matches TRBD2 (6 bases). The TCR originated in a man between 18 and 35 years old in good health. Some clones in this sample may be carry-over from other donors' samples. The CDR3 region is CASSPAGPGEQYF. The CDR3 nucleotides are TGTGCCAGCAGCCCCGCGGGACCGGGGGAGCAGTACTTC. The whole variable domain, filled in from reference TRBV7-3 and TRBJ2-7, reads GAGVSQTPSNKVTEKGKYVELRCDPISGHTALYWYRQSLGQGPEFLIYFQGTGAADDSGLPNDRFFAVRPEGSVSTLKIQRTERGDSAVYLCASSPAGPGEQYFGPGTRLTVT.